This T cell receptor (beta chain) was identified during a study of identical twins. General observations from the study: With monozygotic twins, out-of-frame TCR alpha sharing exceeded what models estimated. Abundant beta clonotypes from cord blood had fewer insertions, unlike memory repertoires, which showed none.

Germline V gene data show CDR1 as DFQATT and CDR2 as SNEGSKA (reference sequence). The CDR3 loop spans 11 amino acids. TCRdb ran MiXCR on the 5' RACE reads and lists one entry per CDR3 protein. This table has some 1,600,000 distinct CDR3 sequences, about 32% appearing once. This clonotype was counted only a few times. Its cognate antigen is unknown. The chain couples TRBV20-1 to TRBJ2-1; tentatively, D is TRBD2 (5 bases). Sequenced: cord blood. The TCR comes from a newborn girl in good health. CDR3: CRPSGNNEQFF. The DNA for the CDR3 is TGCAGACCAAGCGGTAACAATGAGCAGTTCTTC.